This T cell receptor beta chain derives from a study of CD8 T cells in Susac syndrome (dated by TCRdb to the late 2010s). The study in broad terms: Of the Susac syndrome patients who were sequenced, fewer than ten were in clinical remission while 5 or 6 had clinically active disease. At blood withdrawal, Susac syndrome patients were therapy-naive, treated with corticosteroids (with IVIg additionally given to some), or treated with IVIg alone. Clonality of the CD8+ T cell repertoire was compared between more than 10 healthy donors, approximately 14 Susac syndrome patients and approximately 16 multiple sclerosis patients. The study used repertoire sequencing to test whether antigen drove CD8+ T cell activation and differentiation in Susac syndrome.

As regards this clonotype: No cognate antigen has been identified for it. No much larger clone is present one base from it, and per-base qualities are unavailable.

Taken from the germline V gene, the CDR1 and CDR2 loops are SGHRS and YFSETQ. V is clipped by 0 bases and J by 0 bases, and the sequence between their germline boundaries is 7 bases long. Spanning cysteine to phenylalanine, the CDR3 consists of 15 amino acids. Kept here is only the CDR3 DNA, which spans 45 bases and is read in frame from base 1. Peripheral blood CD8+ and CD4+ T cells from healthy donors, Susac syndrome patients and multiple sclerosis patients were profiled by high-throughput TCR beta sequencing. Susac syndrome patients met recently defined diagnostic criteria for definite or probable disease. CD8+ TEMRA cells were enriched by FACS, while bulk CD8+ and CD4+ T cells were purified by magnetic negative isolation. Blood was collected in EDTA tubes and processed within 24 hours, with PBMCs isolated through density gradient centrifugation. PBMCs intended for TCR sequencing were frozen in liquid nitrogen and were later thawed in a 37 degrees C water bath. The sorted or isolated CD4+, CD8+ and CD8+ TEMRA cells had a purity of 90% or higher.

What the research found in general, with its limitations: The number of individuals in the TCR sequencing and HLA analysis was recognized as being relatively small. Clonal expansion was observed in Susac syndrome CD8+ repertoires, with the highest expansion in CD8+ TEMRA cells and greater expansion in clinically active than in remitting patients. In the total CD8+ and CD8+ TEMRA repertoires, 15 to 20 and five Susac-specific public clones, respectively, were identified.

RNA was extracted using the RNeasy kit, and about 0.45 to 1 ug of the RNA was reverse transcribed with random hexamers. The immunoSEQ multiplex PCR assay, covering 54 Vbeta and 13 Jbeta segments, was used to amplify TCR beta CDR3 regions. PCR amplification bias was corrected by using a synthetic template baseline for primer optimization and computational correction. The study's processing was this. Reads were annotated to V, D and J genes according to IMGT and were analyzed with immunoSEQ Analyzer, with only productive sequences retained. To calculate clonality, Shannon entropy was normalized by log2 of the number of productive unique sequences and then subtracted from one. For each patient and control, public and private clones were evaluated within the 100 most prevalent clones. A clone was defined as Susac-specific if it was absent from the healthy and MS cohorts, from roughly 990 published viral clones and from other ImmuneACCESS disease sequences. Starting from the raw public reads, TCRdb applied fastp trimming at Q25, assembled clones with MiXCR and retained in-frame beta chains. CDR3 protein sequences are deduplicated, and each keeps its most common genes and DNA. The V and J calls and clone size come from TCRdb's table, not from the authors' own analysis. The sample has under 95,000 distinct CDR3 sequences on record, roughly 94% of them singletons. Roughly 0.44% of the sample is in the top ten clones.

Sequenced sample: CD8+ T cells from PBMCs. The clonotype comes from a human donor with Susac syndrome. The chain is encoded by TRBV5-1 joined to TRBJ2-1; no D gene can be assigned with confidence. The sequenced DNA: TGCGCCAGCAGCTTGGATGCGGACTCCTACAATGAGCAGTTCTTC. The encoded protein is CASSLDADSYNEQFF.